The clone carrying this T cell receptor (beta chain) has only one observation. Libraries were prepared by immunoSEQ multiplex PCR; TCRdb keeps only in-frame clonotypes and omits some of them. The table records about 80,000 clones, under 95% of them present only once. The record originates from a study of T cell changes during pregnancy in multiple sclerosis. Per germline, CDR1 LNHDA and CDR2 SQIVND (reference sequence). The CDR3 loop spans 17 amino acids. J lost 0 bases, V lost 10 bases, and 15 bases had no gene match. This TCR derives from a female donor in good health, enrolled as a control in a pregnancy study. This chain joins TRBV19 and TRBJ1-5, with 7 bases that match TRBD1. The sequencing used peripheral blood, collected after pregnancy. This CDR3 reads CATRQGETVYSNQPQHF. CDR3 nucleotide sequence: TGTGCCACCCGTCAGGGGGAAACAGTCTATAGCAATCAGCCCCAGCATTTT.